The 16 T cell receptor beta chains listed next were all sequenced from one sample in a study of shared clonotypes between healthy human individuals. Libraries were prepared by immunoSEQ multiplex PCR; TCRdb keeps only in-frame clonotypes and omits some of them. The sample has around 2.5 million clones, 93% seen once. Sequenced material: naive CD4+ T cells from PBMCs. The subset denotes: CD45RA+ positively selected. The receptor set was obtained from a young man in good health. Some clones in this sample may be carry-over from other donors' samples.

The chain has TRBV25-1 and TRBJ2-1; D is possibly TRBD2 (5 bases). The CDR3 covers 15 residues. Germline V lookup: CDR1 MGHDK, CDR2 SYGVNS. Between the trimmed V and J ends, which lost 3 bases and 0 bases, there was a span of 9 bases. CDR3 in amino acids: CASSDSGTSYNEQFF. The CDR3, as DNA: TGTGCCAGCAGTGACTCGGGAACCTCCTACAATGAGCAGTTCTTC.

This clone was observed a single time. This chain uses TRBV5-5 with TRBJ2-7, with TRBD1 matching 8 bases. Trimming at V came to 2 bases and at J to 5 bases, leaving 9 bases not matched to a gene. CDR3 length equals 15 residues. From germline, CDR1 is SGHKS and CDR2 YYEKEE (reference sequence). The CDR3 sequence is CASSFLGQGVDEQYF. The CDR3 DNA is TGTGCCAGCAGCTTCCTCGGACAGGGTGTCGACGAGCAGTACTTC. Combining the CDR3 with reference TRBV5-5 and TRBJ2-7 gives the whole variable domain DAGVTQSPTHLIKTRGQQVTLRCSPISGHKSVSWYQQVLGQGPQFIFQYYEKEERGRGNFPDRFSARQFPNYSSELNVNALLLGDSALYLCASSFLGQGVDEQYFGPGTRLTVT.

CDR3 in amino acids: CASSPQSGSWYEQFF. Written as DNA, the CDR3 is TGTGCCAGCAGCCCCCAGAGCGGGAGTTGGTATGAGCAGTTCTTC. V gene TRBV7-2 combines with J gene TRBJ2-1; 8 bases match TRBD2. Germline V lookup: CDR1 SGHTA, CDR2 FQGNSA. This CDR3 contains 15 residues. Losses at the gene ends were 5 bases for V and 8 bases for J; bases not matched to a gene: 11. Full variable domain (remainder filled in from reference TRBV7-2 and TRBJ2-1): GAGVSQSPSNKVTEKGKDVELRCDPISGHTALYWYRQSLGQGLEFLIYFQGNSAPDKSGLPSDRFSAERTGGSVSTLTIQRTQQEDSAVYLCASSPQSGSWYEQFFGPGTRLTVL.

The V call is TRBV5-1, the J call TRBJ1-3; TRBD1 matches 9 bases. The germline CDR1 and CDR2 sequences are SGHRS and YFSETQ. The CDR3 runs to 16 residues. Trimming at V came to 0 bases and at J to 4 bases, leaving 5 bases not matched to a gene. In nucleotides, the CDR3 is TGCGCCAGCAGCTTGGTAGGGACAGGGCAAGGAAACACCATATATTTT. It is translated as CASSLVGTGQGNTIYF.

CDR3 protein: CASSLARQTNYGYTF. The CDR3 nucleotides read TGTGCCAGCAGCTTGGCGCGGCAGACTAACTATGGCTACACCTTC. This sequence joins TRBV5-4 and TRBJ1-2; D remains ambiguous. Trimming removed 0 bases from V and 0 bases from J, with 9 bases in between. CDR1 is SGHNT, CDR2 YYREEE, per germline (reference sequence). The CDR3 consists of 15 residues. The full variable domain, with the rest looked up from reference TRBV5-4 and TRBJ1-2, is ETGVTQSPTHLIKTRGQQVTLRCSSQSGHNTVSWYQQALGQGPQFIFQYYREEENGRGNFPPRFSGLQFPNYSSELNVNALELDDSALYLCASSLARQTNYGYTFGSGTRLTVV.

The chain recombines TRBV6-1 with TRBJ2-3; the D gene is possibly TRBD1 (6 bases). V was trimmed by 3 bases and J by 3 bases, leaving 16 bases between them. The CDR3 is made up of 16 amino acids. Germline assignment: CDR1 MNHNS and CDR2 SASEGT. The CDR3 loop reads CASSERTAFRTDTQYF. Written as DNA, the CDR3 is TGTGCCAGCAGTGAGAGGACAGCCTTTAGGACAGATACGCAGTATTTT.

The chain carries TRBV5-1 and TRBJ2-1; the D gene is possibly TRBD2 (5 bases). Trimming took 4 bases from V and 5 from J, leaving 13 bases between them. CDR1 is SGHRS and CDR2 is YFSETQ in the germline V gene. There are 14 residues in the CDR3. The CDR3, as DNA: TGCGCCAGCAGCCAAACGGACGGGAACAATGAGCAGTTCTTC. As protein: CASSQTDGNNEQFF.

The chain employs TRBV29-1 and TRBJ1-2; possible D gene TRBD1, 6 bases. The CDR3 runs 11 residues. Germline V CDR1 and CDR2: SQVTM, ANQGSEA. V was cut by 7 bases and J by 7 bases, with 13 bases left in between. The CDR3 spells CSGARGGGYTF. CDR3 coding DNA: TGCAGCGGGGCCAGGGGAGGTGGCTACACCTTC.

This chain links TRBV21-1 with TRBJ1-5; the DNA was not used to check the table's D call, TRBD1. TRBV21-1 is described as a pseudogene. CDR3 length equals 14 residues. The CDR3: CASSHGTVHQPQHF. CDR3 nucleotides: TGTGCCAGCAGCCACGGGACAGTGCATCAGCCCCAGCATTTT.

This clone has just one count. CDR3 coding DNA: TGCGCCAGCAGCTTGATGGGGGTGAACACTGAAGCTTTCTTT. As protein: CASSLMGVNTEAFF. The V gene is TRBV5-1, the J gene TRBJ1-1; the D gene is possibly TRBD1 (5 bases). The CDR3 consists of 14 residues. The germline V gene has CDR1 SGHRS and CDR2 YFSETQ. Deletions cut 1 base from V and 0 bases from J, with 7 bases between.

Remarks on this clone: The same CDR3 arises from other DNA sequences in this sample as well. The chain recombines TRBV15 with TRBJ1-2, with unresolved D. The CDR3 consists of 13 residues. V was cut by 1 base and J by 4 bases, with 7 bases left in between. The germline gives CDR1 LNHNV, CDR2 YYDKDF (reference sequence). The DNA of the CDR3 is TGTGCCACCAGCAGAGTGGGGAGCTATGGCTACACCTTC. As protein: CATSRVGSYGYTF.

The chain combines TRBV29-1 with TRBJ1-2; 7 bases line up with TRBD1. The germline V gene encodes CDR1 SQVTM and CDR2 ANQGSEA. The CDR3 totals 12 residues. Germline trimming cut 4 bases from V and 8 bases from J; bases unmatched to any gene: 7. The CDR3 loop reads CSVATGTGGYTF. For the CDR3, the DNA is TGCAGCGTTGCGACAGGGACGGGCGGCTACACCTTC.

The rearrangement uses TRBV4-1 and TRBJ2-7; perhaps TRBD2 as D (5 bases). The CDR3 runs to 16 residues. The V gene lost 4 bases and the J gene lost 2 bases, with 18 bases spanning the gap. The germline gives CDR1 MGHRA, CDR2 YSYEKL. CDR3: CASSPRLLGGTYEQYF. The DNA for the CDR3 is TGCGCCAGCAGCCCCCGCTTACTAGGAGGTACCTACGAGCAGTACTTC.

DNA for the CDR3: TGTGCCACACGGGACAGGGGCACTGAAGCTTTCTTT. Its protein is CATRDRGTEAFF. The gene calls are TRBV6-5 and TRBJ1-1, with 10 bases lining up with TRBD1. The J segment lost 4 bases and the V segment lost 10 bases, leaving 3 bases of the junction unmatched. Germline V gene sequence: CDR1 MNHEY, CDR2 SVGAGI. The CDR3 loop spans 12 amino acids.

Points on this clone: Other DNA sequences in the same sample also yield this CDR3. The chain combines TRBV6-6 with TRBJ2-7; TRBD2 is a possible D gene (6 bases). The CDR3 loop spans 15 amino acids. From germline, CDR1 is MNHNY and CDR2 SVGAGI (reference sequence). The germline V and J ends were trimmed by 0 bases and 3 bases, with 12 bases remaining between them. CDR3 protein: CASSYSGTGFYEQYF. CDR3 DNA sequence: TGTGCCAGCAGTTACTCCGGGACTGGCTTCTACGAGCAGTACTTC.

The chain employs TRBV6-6 and TRBJ2-5; 9 bases are shared with TRBD2. Looked up from germline, CDR1 is MNHNY and CDR2 is SVGAGI (reference sequence). The CDR3 covers 14 residues. V trimming: 2 bases; J trimming: 11 bases; junction bases outside the gene matches: 9. CDR3 DNA sequence: TGTGCCAGCAGTTACGAGGGCGGGAGGGCCGTGCAGTACTTC. The encoded protein is CASSYEGGRAVQYF.